This T cell receptor (beta chain) was sequenced in a study of cytomegalovirus exposure and HLA in healthy donors. Findings of the study overall: Three CMV-associated chains proved CMV antigen-specific in vitro. According to the study, roughly 180 TCR beta chains were cytomegalovirus-associated.

In regard to this clone: Its cognate antigen is unknown.

J gave up 1 base and V 5 bases, and 9 bases lay outside the gene matches. The CDR3 has 16 amino acids. CDR1 is SEHNR and CDR2 is FQNEAQ in the germline V gene (reference sequence). PCR primers comprised 60 Vbeta and 13 Jbeta primers. Profiling relied on immunoSEQ multiplex PCR, and the TCRdb table lists in-frame clones only, not all of them. The profile covers approximately 110,000 clones, with less than 80% appearing a single time and around 4% taken by the ten largest. Sequencing was performed on PBMCs. This chain connects TRBV7-9 to TRBJ2-3, with TRBD2 matching 7 bases. The TCR originated in a man aged 25-45 years in good health and CMV-seropositive. CDR3 nucleotides: TGTGCCAGCAGCCATAGAGTGGCGGGGGGCACAGATACGCAGTATTTT. Its protein product is CASSHRVAGGTDTQYF.